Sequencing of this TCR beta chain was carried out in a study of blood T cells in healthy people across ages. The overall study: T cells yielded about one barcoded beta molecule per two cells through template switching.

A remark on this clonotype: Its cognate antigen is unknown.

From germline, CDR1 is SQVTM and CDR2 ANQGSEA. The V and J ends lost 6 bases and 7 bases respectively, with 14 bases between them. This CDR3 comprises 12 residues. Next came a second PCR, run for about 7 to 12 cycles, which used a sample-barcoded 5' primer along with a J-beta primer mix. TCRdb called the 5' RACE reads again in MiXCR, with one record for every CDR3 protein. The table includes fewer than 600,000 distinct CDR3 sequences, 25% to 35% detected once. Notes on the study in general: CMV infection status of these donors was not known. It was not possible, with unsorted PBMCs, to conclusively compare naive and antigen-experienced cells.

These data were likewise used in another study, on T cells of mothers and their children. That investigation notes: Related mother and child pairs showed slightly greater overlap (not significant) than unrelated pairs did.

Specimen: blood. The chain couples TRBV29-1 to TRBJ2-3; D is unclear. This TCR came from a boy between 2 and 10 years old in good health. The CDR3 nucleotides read TGCAGCGTCGACACCCTCACGAATACGCAGTATTTT. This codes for CSVDTLTNTQYF.